This T cell receptor (beta chain) was found in a study of blood T cell repertoires in COVID-19. Turning to the study itself: Material from acute and convalescent COVID-19 was sourced from the United States, Italy and Spain.

Patients from Seattle were sampled longitudinally, starting during active infection. Only in-frame clones appear in the TCRdb table, and some are missing; sequencing was by immunoSEQ multiplex PCR. The sample comprises 300,000 or so clones, just over 90% of which are singletons, and 2.2% rests with the top ten. V was cut by 8 bases and J by 3 bases, with 11 bases left in between. CDR3 size: 12 residues. Germline CDR1 and CDR2: SNHLY and FYNNEI. This clone was found once. The sample was peripheral blood. The chain is built from TRBV2 and TRBJ2-7; a possible D gene is TRBD2 (5 bases). This clonotype was obtained from a woman aged 25 to 39 with COVID-19, enrolled during active disease. This CDR3 is CASLRVIYEQYF. CDR3 in DNA: TGTGCCAGCCTGAGGGTGATCTACGAGCAGTACTTC.